The clone carrying this T cell receptor (beta chain) was detected once. The germline V gene encodes CDR1 SGHRS and CDR2 YFSETQ. The CDR3 consists of 16 residues. V lost 3 bases, J lost 4 bases, and 11 bases stayed unmatched. The data were obtained in a study of blood T cell repertoires in COVID-19. Study-wide context: The origin of the acute and convalescent COVID-19 samples was the United States, Italy and Spain. PBMCs, B-cell-depleted T cells, or T cells were the source of the cDNA or gDNA that made up the material.

In the original workflow: Using reference gene primer amplification, nucleated cell counts were estimated. Measured with immunoSEQ multiplex PCR; TCRdb has only the in-frame clones, and not every one. For V, J and clone size, that table is used; D and trimming come from the DNA. Of around 160,000 clones listed, more than 75% are singletons. Seattle patients were enrolled during active infection and followed longitudinally. The sequenced sample was peripheral blood. The V and J genes are TRBV5-1 and TRBJ1-1, with 8 bases identical to TRBD1. This sequence originates from a woman in her 70s with COVID-19, enrolled during active disease. In DNA form, the CDR3 reads TGCGCCAGCAGCTATTTTGTACAGGGGGGGTTCACTGAAGCTTTCTTT. It specifies CASSYFVQGGFTEAFF.